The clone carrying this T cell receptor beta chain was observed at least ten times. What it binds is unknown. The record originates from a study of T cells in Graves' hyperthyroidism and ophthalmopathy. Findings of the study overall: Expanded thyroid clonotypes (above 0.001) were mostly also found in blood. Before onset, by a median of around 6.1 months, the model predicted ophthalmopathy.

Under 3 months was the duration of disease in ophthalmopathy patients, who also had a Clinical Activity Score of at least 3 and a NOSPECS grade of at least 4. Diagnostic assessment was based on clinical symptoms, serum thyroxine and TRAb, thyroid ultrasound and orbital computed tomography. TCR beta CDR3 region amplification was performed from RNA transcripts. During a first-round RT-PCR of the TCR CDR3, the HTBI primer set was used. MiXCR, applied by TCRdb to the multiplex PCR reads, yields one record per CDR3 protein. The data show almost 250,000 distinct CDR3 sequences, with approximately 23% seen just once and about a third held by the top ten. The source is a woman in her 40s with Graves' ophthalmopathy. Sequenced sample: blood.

In nucleotides, the CDR3 is TGCGCCAGCAGCCATACGGGACCGGAGGATCAGCCCCAGCATTTT. This translates into CASSHTGPEDQPQHF. V gene TRBV4-1 combines with J gene TRBJ1-5; TRBD1 is a possible D gene (5 bases). The V gene's germline CDR1 is MGHRA and CDR2 YSYEKL. Deletions cut 3 bases from V and 5 bases from J, with 14 bases between. CDR3 length equals 15 residues.